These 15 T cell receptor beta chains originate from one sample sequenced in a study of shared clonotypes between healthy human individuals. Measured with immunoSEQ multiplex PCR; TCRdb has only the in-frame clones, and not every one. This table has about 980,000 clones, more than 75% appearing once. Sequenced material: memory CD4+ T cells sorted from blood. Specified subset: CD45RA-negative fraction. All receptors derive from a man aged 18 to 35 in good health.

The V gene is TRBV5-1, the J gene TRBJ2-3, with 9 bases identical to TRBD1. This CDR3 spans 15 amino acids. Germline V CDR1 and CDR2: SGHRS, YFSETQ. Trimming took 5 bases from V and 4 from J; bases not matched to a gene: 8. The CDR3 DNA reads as TGCGCCAGCAGGAACGGACAGGGGATTGCAGATACGCAGTATTTT. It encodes CASRNGQGIADTQYF.

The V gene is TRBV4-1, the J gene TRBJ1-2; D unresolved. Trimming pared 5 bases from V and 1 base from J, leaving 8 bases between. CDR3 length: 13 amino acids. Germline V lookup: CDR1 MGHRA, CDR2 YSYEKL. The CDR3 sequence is CASSVQSNYGYTF. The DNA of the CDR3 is TGCGCCAGCAGCGTACAGAGTAACTATGGCTACACCTTC.

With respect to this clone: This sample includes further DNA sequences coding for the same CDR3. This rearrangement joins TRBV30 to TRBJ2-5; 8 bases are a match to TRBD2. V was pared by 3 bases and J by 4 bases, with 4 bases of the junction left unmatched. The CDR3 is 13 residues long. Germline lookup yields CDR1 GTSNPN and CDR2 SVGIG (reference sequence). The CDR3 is CAWSGGGGETQYF. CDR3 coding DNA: TGTGCCTGGAGCGGGGGGGGTGGAGAGACCCAGTACTTC.

The CDR3 coding sequence is TGTGCCAGCAGCTTAGCTCACGGTAAGAACACTGAAGCTTTCTTT. It codes for CASSLAHGKNTEAFF. The rearrangement uses TRBV7-9 and TRBJ1-1; no clear D gene. The CDR3 is 15 residues long. Trimming removed 0 bases at V and 1 base at J, with 9 bases between. The V gene's germline CDR1 is SEHNR and CDR2 FQNEAQ (reference sequence).

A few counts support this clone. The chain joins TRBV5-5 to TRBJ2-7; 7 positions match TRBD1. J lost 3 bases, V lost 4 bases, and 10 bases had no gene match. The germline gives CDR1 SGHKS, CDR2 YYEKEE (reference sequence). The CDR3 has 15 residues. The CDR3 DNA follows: TGTGCCAGCAGCCCCGGGACAGAAAGGATCTACGAGCAGTACTTC. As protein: CASSPGTERIYEQYF. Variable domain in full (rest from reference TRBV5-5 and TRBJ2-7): DAGVTQSPTHLIKTRGQQVTLRCSPISGHKSVSWYQQVLGQGPQFIFQYYEKEERGRGNFPDRFSARQFPNYSSELNVNALLLGDSALYLCASSPGTERIYEQYFGPGTRLTVT.

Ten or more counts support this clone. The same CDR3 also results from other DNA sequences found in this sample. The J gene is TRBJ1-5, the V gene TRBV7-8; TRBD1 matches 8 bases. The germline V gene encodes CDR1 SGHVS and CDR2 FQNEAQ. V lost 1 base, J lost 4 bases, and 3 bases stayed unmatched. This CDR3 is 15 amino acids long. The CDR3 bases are TGTGCCAGCAGCTTAGTCGGGACAGGTAATCAGCCCCAGCATTTT. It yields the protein CASSLVGTGNQPQHF.

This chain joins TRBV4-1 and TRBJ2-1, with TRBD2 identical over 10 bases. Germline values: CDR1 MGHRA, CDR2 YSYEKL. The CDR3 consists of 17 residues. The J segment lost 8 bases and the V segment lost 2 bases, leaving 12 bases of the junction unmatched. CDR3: CASSQTVKAGGPDEQFF. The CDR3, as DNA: TGCGCCAGCAGCCAAACCGTCAAAGCGGGGGGGCCCGATGAGCAGTTCTTC.

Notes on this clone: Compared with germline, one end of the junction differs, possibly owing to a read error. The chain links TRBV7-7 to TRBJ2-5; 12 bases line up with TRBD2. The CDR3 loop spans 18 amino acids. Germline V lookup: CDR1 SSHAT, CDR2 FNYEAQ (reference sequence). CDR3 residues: CASSWYKTSGGHQETQYF. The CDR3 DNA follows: TGTGCTAGCAGCTGGTATAAGACTAGCGGGGGACACCAAGAGACCCAGTACTTC.

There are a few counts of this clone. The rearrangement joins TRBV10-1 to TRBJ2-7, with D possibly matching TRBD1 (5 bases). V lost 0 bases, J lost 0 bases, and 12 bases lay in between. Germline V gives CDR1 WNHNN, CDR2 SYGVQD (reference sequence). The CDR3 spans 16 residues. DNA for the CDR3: TGCGCCAGCAGTGAGTCGAGTACAGGAAGCTCCTACGAGCAGTACTTC. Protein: CASSESSTGSSYEQYF.

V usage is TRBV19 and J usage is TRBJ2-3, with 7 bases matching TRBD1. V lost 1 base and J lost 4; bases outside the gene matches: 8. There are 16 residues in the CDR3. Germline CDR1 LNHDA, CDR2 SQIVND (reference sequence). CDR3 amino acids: CASSIARGRSADTQYF. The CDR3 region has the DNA TGTGCCAGTAGTATAGCGAGGGGGCGATCCGCAGATACGCAGTATTTT.

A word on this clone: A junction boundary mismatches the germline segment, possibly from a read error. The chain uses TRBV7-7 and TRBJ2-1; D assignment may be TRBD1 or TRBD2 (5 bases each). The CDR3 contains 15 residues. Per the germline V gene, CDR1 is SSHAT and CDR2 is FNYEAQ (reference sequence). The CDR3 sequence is CASSLSSGPYNEQFF. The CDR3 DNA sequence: TGTGCTAGCAGCTTGAGTTCGGGACCCTACAATGAGCAGTTCTTC.

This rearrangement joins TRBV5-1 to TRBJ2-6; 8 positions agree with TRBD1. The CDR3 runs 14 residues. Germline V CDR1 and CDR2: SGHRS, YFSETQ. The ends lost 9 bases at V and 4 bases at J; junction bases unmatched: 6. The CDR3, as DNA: TGCGCCACCTCGACAGGGGACGGGGCCAACGTCCTGACTTTC. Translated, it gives CATSTGDGANVLTF.

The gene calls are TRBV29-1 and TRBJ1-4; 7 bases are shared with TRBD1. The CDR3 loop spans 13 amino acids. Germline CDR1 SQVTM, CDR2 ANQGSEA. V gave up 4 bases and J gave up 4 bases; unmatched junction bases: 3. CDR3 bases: TGCAGCGTTGGGGGACAGAGTAATGAAAAACTGTTTTTT. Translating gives CSVGGQSNEKLFF.

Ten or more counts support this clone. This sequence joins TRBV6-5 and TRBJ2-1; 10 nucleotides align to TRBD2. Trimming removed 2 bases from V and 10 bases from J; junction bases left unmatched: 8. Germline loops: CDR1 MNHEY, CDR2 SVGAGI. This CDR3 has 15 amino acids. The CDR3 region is CASSYERGGYREQFF. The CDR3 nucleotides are TGTGCCAGCAGTTACGAGCGGGGGGGCTATCGGGAGCAGTTCTTC.

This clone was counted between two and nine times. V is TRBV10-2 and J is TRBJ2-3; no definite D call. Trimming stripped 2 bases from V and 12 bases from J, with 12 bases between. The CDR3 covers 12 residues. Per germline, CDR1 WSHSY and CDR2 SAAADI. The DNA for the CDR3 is TGCGCCAGCAGTGAGGTCGAGAGAACCCAGTATTTT. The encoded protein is CASSEVERTQYF.